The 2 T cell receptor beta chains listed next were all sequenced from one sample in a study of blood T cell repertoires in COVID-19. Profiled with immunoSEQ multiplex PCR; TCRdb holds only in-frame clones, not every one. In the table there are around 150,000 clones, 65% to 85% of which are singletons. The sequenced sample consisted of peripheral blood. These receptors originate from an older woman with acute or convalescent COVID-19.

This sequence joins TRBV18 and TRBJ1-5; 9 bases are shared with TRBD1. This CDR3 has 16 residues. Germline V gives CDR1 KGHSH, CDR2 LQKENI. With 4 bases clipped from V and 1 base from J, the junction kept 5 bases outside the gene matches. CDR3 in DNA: TGTGCCAGCTCACAGCTACAGGGGGCGAGCAATCAGCCCCAGCATTTT. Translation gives CASSQLQGASNQPQHF.

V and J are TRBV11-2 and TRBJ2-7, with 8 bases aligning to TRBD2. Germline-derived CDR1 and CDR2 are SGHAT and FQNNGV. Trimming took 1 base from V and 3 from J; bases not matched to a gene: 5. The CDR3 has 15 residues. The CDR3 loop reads CASSLGSGSLYEQYF. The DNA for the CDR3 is TGTGCCAGCAGCTTAGGGAGCGGGAGTCTCTACGAGCAGTACTTC.